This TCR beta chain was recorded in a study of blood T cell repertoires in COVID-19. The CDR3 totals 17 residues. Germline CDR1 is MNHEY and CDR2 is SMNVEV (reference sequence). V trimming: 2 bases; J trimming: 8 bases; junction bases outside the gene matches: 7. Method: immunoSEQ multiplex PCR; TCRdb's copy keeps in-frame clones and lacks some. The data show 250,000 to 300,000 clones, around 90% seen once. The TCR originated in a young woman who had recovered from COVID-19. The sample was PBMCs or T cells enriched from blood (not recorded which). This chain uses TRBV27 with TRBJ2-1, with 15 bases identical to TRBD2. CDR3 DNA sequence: TGTGCCAGCAGTTTAGAAGGGACTAGCGGGAGGTCTCATGAGCAGTTCTTC. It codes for CASSLEGTSGRSHEQFF.